The 9 T cell receptor beta chains in this list originate from one sample, sequenced in a study of blood T cells in healthy people across ages. Using a J-beta primer mix together with a sample-barcoded 5' primer, a second PCR was run for roughly 6 to 12 cycles. TCRdb reanalysed the 5' RACE reads using MiXCR and keeps one entry per CDR3 protein. This table has around 1.5 million distinct CDR3 sequences, roughly 32% appearing once. The sequenced sample was blood. All receptors come from a woman under 40 in good health.

This clonotype was detected a few times. The chain carries TRBV21-1 and TRBJ2-7; TRBD1 reflects the table's D call only, with no check against the DNA. TRBV21-1 is given as a pseudogene. This CDR3 spans 12 amino acids. Here the CDR3 DNA reads TGTGCCAGCACCGCAGGGGAAAGCGAGCAGTACTTC. Translation gives CASTAGESEQYF.

Points on this clonotype: Given a much more abundant clone one base away, this may be a read error. The rearrangement joins TRBV7-2 to TRBJ2-7; 7 bases map to TRBD1. The CDR3 extends over 15 amino acids. Germline values: CDR1 SGHTA, CDR2 FQGNSA. The CDR3 DNA sequence: TGTGCCAGCGGCTTAGAGGGGGCGAGATCCTACGAGCAGTACTTC. Its translation: CASGLEGARSYEQYF.

This clonotype has just a few counts. J is TRBJ2-3 and V is TRBV7-2; 7 nucleotides line up with TRBD2. CDR1 is SGHTA, CDR2 FQGNSA, per germline. Trimming at V came to 5 bases and at J to 6 bases, leaving 11 bases not matched to a gene. This CDR3 is 15 amino acids long. This CDR3 reads CASSPWGGKSDTQYF. The DNA for the CDR3 is TGTGCCAGCAGCCCTTGGGGGGGTAAGAGTGATACGCAGTATTTT.

This clonotype showed up just a few times. V is TRBV6-6 and J is TRBJ1-1; D is unclear. Looked up from germline, CDR1 is MNHNY and CDR2 is SVGAGI (reference sequence). The CDR3 runs to 15 residues. V gave up 4 bases and J gave up 1 base, with 13 bases separating them. CDR3 nucleotide sequence: TGTGCCAGCAGTTTTACCGGACGAGAGAACACTGAAGCTTTCTTT. It codes for CASSFTGRENTEAFF.

This clonotype was counted once. V is TRBV6-1 and J is TRBJ2-7; weak D call: TRBD1 (5 bases). Germline V lookup: CDR1 MNHNS, CDR2 SASEGT. The CDR3 is 15 amino acids. V was cut by 10 bases and J by 3 bases, with 22 bases left in between. Written as DNA, the CDR3 is TGTGCCATCTTTCTAACAGGTATTAAGGTCTACGAGCAGTACTTC. Its translation: CAIFLTGIKVYEQYF.

The J gene is TRBJ1-5, the V gene TRBV20-1; a weak D match, TRBD1 (5 bases). CDR3 length equals 15 residues. The V gene lost 6 bases and the J gene lost 5 bases, with 20 bases spanning the gap. Germline CDR1 is DFQATT and CDR2 is SNEGSKA (reference sequence). CDR3 amino acids: CSAPSSPGRHQPQHF. CDR3 coding DNA: TGCAGTGCCCCGTCATCTCCGGGACGGCATCAGCCCCAGCATTTT.

This chain uses TRBV20-1 with TRBJ1-1, with D hard to call. The CDR3 has 12 residues. From germline, CDR1 is DFQATT and CDR2 SNEGSKA (reference sequence). Trimming shortened V by 3 bases and J by 4 bases, and 9 bases separated the two germline ends. CDR3 region: CSASPLGTEAFF. CDR3 DNA: TGCAGTGCTAGCCCCTTAGGCACTGAAGCTTTCTTT.

This clonotype was observed a few times. The chain is built from TRBV30 and TRBJ2-4; 9 bases match TRBD2. The V segment lost 2 bases and the J segment 13 bases; nucleotides outside the gene matches: 9. The CDR3 spans 13 residues. Germline CDR1 is GTSNPN and CDR2 is SVGIG (reference sequence). CDR3 coding DNA: TGTGCCTGGAGTCGCGTGTCTAGCGGGGAGCAGTACTTC. Translation gives CAWSRVSSGEQYF.

The chain has TRBV20-1 and TRBJ2-4; no clear D. This CDR3 comprises 13 residues. The V and J ends lost 0 bases and 8 bases respectively, with 11 bases between them. Germline V CDR1 and CDR2: DFQATT, SNEGSKA (reference sequence). The CDR3 is CSARDSLMDIQYF. CDR3 DNA sequence: TGCAGTGCTAGAGACAGTCTGATGGACATTCAGTACTTC.